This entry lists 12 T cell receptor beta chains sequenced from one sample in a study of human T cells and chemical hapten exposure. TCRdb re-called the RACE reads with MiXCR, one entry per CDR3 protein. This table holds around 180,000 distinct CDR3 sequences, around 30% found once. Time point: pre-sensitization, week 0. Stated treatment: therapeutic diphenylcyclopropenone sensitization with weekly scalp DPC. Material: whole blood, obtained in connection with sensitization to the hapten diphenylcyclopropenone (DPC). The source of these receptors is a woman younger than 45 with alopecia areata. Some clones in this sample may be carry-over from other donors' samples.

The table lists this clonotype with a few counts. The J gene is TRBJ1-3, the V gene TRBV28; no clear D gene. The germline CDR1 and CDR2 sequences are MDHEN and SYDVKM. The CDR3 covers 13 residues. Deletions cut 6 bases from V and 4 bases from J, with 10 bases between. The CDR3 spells CASSLGQGNTIYF. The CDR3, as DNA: TGTGCCAGCAGCCTTGGCCAGGGAAACACCATATATTTT.

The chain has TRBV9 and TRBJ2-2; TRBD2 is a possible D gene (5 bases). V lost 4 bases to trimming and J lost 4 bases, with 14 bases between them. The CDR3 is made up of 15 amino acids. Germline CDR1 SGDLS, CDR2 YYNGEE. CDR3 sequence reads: CASSLRTAGTGELFF. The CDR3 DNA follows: TGTGCCAGCAGCCTTCGAACGGCGGGCACCGGGGAGCTGTTTTTT.

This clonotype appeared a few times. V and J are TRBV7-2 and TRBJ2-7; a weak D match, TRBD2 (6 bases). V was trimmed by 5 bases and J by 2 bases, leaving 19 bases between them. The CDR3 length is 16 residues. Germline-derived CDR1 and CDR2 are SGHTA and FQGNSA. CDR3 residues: CASSRGGTQSPYEQYF. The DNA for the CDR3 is TGTGCCAGCAGCCGAGGCGGGACTCAATCCCCCTACGAGCAGTACTTC.

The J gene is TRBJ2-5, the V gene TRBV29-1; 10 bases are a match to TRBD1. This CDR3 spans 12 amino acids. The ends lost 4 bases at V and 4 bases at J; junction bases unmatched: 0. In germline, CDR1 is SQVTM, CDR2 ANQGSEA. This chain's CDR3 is CSVGDRGETQYF. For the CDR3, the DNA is TGCAGCGTTGGGGACAGGGGAGAGACCCAGTACTTC.

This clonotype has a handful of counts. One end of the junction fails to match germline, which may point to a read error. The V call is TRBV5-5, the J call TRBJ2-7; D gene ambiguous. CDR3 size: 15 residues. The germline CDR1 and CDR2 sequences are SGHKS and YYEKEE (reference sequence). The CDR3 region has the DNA TGTGCCAGCAGCCCTCACGGCGGCACCTCCTCCGAGCAGTACTTC. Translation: CASSPHGGTSSEQYF.

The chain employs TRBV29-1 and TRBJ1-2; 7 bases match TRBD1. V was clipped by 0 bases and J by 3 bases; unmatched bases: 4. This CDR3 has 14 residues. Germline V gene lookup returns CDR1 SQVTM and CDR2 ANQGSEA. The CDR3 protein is CSVEENRGYYGYTF. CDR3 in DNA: TGCAGCGTTGAAGAGAACAGGGGATACTATGGCTACACCTTC.

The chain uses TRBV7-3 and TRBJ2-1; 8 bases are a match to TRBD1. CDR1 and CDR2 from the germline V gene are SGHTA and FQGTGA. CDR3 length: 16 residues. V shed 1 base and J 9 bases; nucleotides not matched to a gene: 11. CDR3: CASSLIGGRGQGEQFF. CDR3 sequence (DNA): TGTGCCAGCAGCTTAATCGGGGGCAGGGGGCAAGGTGAGCAGTTCTTC.

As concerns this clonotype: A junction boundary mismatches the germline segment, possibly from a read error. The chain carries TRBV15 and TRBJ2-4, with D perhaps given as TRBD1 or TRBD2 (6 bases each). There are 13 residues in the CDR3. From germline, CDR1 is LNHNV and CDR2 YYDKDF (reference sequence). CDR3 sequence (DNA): TGTGCCACCAGCCGAGATTGGGGGGCCGTCTCGTACTTC. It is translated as CATSRDWGAVSYF.

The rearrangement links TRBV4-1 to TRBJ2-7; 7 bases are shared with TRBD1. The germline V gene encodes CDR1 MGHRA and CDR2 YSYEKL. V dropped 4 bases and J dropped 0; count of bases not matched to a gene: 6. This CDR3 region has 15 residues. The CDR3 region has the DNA TGCGCCAGCAGCCTGGGACAGCCTAACTCCTACGAGCAGTACTTC. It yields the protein CASSLGQPNSYEQYF.

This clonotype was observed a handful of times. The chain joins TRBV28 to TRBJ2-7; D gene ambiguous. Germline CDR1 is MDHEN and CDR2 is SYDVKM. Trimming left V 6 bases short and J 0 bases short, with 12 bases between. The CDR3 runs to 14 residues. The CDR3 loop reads CASSWPVSSYEQYF. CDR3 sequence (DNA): TGTGCCAGCAGCTGGCCGGTAAGCTCCTACGAGCAGTACTTC.

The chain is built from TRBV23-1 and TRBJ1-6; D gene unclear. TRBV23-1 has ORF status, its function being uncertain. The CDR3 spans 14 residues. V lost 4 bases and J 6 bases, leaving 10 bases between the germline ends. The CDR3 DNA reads TGCGCCAGCAGTCGCGGAGGGCTTAATTCACCCCTCCACTTT. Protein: CASSRGGLNSPLHF.

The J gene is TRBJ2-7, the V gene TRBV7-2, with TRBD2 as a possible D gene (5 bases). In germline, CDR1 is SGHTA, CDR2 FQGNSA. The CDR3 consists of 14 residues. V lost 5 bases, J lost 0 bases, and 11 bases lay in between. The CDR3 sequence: CASSISAISYEQYF. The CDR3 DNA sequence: TGTGCCAGCAGCATTAGCGCTATCTCCTACGAGCAGTACTTC.